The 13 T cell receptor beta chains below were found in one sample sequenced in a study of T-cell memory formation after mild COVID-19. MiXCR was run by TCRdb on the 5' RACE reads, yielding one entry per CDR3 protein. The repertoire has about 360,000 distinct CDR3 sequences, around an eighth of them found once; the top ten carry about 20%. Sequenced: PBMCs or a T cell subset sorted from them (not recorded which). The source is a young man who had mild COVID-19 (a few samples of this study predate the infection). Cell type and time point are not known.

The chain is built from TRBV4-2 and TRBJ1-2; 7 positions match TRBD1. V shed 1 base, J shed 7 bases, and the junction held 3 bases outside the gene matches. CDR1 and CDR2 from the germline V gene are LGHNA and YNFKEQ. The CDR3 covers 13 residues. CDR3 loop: CASSQGDSFGYTF. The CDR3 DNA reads TGTGCCAGCAGCCAAGGGGACAGCTTTGGCTACACCTTC.

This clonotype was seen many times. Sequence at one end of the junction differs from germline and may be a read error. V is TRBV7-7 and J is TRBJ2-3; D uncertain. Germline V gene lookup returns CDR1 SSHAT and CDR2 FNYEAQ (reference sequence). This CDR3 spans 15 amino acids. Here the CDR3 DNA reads TGTGCTAGCAGCTTTGGCACCTCTAGCACAGATACGCAGTATTTT. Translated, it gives CASSFGTSSTDTQYF.

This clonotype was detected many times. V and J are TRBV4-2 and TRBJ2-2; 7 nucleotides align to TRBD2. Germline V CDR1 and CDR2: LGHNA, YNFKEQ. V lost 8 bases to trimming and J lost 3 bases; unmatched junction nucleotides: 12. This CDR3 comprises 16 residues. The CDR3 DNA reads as TGTGCCAGCGGCAAAGCGGGGACGCTTTACACCGGGGAGCTGTTTTTT. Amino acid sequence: CASGKAGTLYTGELFF.

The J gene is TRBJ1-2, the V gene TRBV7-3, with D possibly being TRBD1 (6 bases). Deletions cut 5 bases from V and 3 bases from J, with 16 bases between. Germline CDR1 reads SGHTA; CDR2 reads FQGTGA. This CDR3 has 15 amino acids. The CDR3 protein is CASSAEPGTYYGYTF. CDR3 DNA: TGTGCCAGCAGCGCAGAACCCGGGACATACTATGGCTACACCTTC.

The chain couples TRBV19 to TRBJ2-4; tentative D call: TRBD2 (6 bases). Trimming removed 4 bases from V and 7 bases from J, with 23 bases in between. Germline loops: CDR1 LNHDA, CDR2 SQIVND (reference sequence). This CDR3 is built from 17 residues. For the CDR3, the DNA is TGTGCCAGTAGTACCCTCGGAGGGGCACTCACGGCCAACATTCAGTACTTC. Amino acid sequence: CASSTLGGALTANIQYF. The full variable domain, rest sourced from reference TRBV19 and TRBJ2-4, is DGGITQSPKYLFRKEGQNVTLSCEQNLNHDAMYWYRQDPGQGLRLIYYSQIVNDFQKGDIAEGYSVSREKKESFPLTVTSAQKNPTAFYLCASSTLGGALTANIQYFGAGTRLSVL.

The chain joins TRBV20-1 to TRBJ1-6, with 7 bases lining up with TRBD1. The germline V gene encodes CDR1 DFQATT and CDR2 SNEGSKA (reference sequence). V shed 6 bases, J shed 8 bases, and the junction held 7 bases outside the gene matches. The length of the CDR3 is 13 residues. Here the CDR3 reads CSALRQGDSPLHF. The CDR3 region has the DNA TGCAGTGCCCTTAGACAGGGCGATTCACCCCTCCACTTT.

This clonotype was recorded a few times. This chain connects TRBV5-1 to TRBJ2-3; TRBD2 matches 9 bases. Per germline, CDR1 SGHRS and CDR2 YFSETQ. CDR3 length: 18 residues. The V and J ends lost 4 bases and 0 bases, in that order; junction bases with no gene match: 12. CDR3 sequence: CASSRWALAGSSTDTQYF. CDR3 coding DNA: TGCGCCAGCAGCCGTTGGGCCCTAGCGGGGTCCAGCACAGATACGCAGTATTTT.

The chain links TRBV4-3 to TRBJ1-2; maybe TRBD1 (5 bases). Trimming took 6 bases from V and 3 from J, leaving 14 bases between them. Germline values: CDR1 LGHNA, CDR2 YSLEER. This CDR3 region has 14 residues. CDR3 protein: CASSPGPKDYGYTF. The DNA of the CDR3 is TGCGCCAGCAGTCCGGGACCGAAGGACTATGGCTACACCTTC.

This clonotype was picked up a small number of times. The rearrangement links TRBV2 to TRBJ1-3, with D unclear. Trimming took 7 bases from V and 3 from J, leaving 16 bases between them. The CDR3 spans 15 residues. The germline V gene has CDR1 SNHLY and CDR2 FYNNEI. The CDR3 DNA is TGTGCCAGCACCGCGGCGGGCCGACTTGGAAACACCATATATTTT. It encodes CASTAAGRLGNTIYF. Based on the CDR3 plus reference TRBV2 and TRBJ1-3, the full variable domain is EPEVTQTPSHQVTQMGQEVILRCVPISNHLYFYWYRQILGQKVEFLVSFYNNEISEKSEIFDDQFSVERPDGSNFTLKIRSTKLEDSAMYFCASTAAGRLGNTIYFGEGSWLTVV.

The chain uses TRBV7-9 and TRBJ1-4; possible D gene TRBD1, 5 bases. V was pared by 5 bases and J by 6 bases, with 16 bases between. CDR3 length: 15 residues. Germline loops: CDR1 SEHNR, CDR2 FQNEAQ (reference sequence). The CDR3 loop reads CASSPLRGEDEKLFF. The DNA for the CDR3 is TGTGCCAGCAGCCCCCTTCGGGGGGAGGATGAAAAACTGTTTTTT.

The CDR3 sequence: CASREQRSYNEQFF. Written as DNA, the CDR3 is TGTGCCAGCCGGGAGCAACGCTCCTACAATGAGCAGTTCTTC. The V call is TRBV5-6, the J call TRBJ2-1; tentative D call: TRBD2 (6 bases). Germline V gene data show CDR1 as SGHDT and CDR2 as YYEEEE. The CDR3 has 14 residues. With 7 bases removed from V and 0 bases from J, the gap between germline ends came to 11 bases.

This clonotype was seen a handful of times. CDR3 DNA sequence: TGTGCCAGCAGTCCACGGACACAAAAACTGTTTTTT. Translating gives CASSPRTQKLFF. The gene calls are TRBV6-1 and TRBJ1-4, with TRBD1 as a possible D gene (5 bases). Between the trimmed V and J ends, which lost 5 bases and 9 bases, there was a span of 10 bases. The V gene's germline CDR1 is MNHNS and CDR2 SASEGT. This CDR3 has 12 residues.

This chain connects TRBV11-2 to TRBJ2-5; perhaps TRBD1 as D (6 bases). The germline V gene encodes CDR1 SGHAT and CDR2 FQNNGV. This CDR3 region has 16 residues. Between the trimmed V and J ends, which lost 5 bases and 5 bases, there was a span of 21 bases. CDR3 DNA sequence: TGTGCCAGCAGCCGCCAGGGGTATGGGGTATCGGAGACCCAGTACTTC. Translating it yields CASSRQGYGVSETQYF.